Shown below are 3 T cell receptor beta chains from a single sample sequenced in a study of immune evolution from preneoplasia to lung adenocarcinoma. Data came from immunoSEQ multiplex PCR; TCRdb stores just in-frame clones and leaves some out. The sample includes about 4,300 clones, over 75% of them seen just once. The sequenced material came from FFPE minimally invasive lung adenocarcinoma tissue. These receptors came from a person in their sixties or seventies with lung adenocarcinoma.

This clone came up a few times. V is TRBV6-1 and J is TRBJ2-5; no clear D gene. Germline assignment: CDR1 MNHNS and CDR2 SASEGT. The V gene lost 5 bases and the J gene lost 5 bases, with 6 bases spanning the gap. This CDR3 is 11 amino acids long. This CDR3 is CASSYGETQYF. As DNA, the CDR3 is TGTGCCAGCAGTTACGGGGAGACCCAGTACTTC.

This chain joins TRBV18 and TRBJ2-2; 9 bases map to TRBD2. V gave up 1 base and J gave up 0 bases; unmatched junction bases: 6. The CDR3 extends over 18 amino acids. Germline V CDR1 and CDR2: KGHSH, LQKENI. CDR3 sequence reads: CASSPREAGGANTGELFF. The CDR3 DNA is TGTGCCAGCTCACCACGGGAAGCGGGAGGCGCGAACACCGGGGAGCTGTTTTTT.

CDR3 sequence (DNA): TGTGCCAGCAGCACGACAGGGGGTGAGACCCAGTACTTC. This translates into CASSTTGGETQYF. This chain links TRBV11-3 with TRBJ2-5, with TRBD1 identical over 9 bases. CDR3 length: 13 amino acids. The J segment lost 5 bases and the V segment lost 5 bases, leaving 3 bases of the junction unmatched. Germline V CDR1 and CDR2: SGHNT, YENEEA.